Reported below is one TCR beta chain. What it recognizes is unknown. This sample was included in a study of T cells expressing NK-cell markers. Study overall: Repertoires of TCR beta were obtained from T cells sorted as CD3+CD56+NKG2C+, CD3+CD56+NKG2C- and CD3+CD56-NKG2C+. HCMV seropositivity characterized seven of the eight sequenced donors, and seronegativity one.

Looked up from germline, CDR1 is SGHNT and CDR2 is YYREEE (reference sequence). The CDR3 contains 14 residues. Synthesis of TCR beta cDNA relied on 5'RACE template switching carrying UMIs. TCRdb reprocessed the 5' RACE reads; each CDR3 protein has one entry and no DNA is given. The listing records roughly 110,000 distinct CDR3 sequences. Study results and caveats: Dominant NKG2C+ clonotypes accounted for roughly 1.0-8% of CD8+ T cells in a handful of donors.

The TCR comes from a woman aged 18 to 75 in good health. Material for sequencing was blood T cells: a sorted CD56 or NKG2C T cell subset, CD4+ or CD8+ T cells, or bulk PBMC T cells (not recorded which). The chain employs TRBV5-4 and TRBJ2-7; TCRdb indicates TRBD1, and absent DNA this call remains unverified. The CDR3 sequence is CASSLPGAAYEQYF. The variable domain in full, completed from reference TRBV5-4 and TRBJ2-7, reads ETGVTQSPTHLIKTRGQQVTLRCSSQSGHNTVSWYQQALGQGPQFIFQYYREEENGRGNFPPRFSGLQFPNYSSELNVNALELDDSALYLCASSLPGAAYEQYFGPGTRLTVT.